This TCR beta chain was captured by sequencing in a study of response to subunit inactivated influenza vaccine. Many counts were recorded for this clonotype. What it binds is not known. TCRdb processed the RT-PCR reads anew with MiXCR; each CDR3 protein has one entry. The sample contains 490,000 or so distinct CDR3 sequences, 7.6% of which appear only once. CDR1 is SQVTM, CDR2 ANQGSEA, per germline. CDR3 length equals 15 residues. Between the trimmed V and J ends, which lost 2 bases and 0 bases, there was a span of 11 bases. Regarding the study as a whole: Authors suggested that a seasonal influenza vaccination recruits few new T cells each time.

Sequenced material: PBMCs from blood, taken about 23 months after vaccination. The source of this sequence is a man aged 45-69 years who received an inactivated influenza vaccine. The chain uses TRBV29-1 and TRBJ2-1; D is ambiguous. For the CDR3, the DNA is TGCAGCGTTGAATTTTCTTCAAGCTCCTACAATGAGCAGTTCTTC. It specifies CSVEFSSSSYNEQFF.